The subject of this entry is one TCR beta chain. Its antigen has not been determined. Within one base of it there is no much larger clone, and no base qualities were kept. This sample stems from a study of blood T cell repertoires in COVID-19 (dated by TCRdb to 2018 to 2020). About the study as a whole: Samples covering the acute and convalescent phases of COVID-19 were provided by collaborators in the United States, Italy and Spain. Where available, HLA class I and class II types were obtained from metadata supplied by the sample provider rather than from assay-based typing. The prospective study material was composed of cDNA or gDNA derived from T cells, B-cell-depleted T cells, or PBMCs. The dataset comprised deeply sampled blood TCRbeta repertoires from subjects exposed to, actively infected with, or recovered from COVID-19. The repertoires were made available in a free public database intended to serve as a resource for research on the immune response to SARS-CoV-2. A de-identified subject ID, COVID-19 status, age in years and sex were almost always included in the sample metadata. The samples were drawn from two sources: the first 160 participants of the ongoing ImmuneRACE study, and about 1,300 subjects contributed by 6 global collaborators. What the authors observed across the whole study: The amount of clinical and demographic metadata varied by source and participant and was provided uncurated.

CDR1 and CDR2, looked up from the germline V gene (reference sequence), are LGHDT and YNNKEL. The CDR3 holds 13 amino acids from the cysteine to the phenylalanine. Here the CDR3 DNA is all that survives: 39 bases in frame from base 1. Relative to germline, V is 7 bases shorter and J is 5 bases shorter, with 13 bases between their ends. Collaborating institutions collected whole blood in K2EDTA tubes following their own protocols. For TCRbeta analysis, collaborators shipped samples as frozen whole blood, isolated PBMCs, or DNA extracted from either of those sample types. TCRbeta CDR3 regions were amplified from genomic DNA using the immunoSEQ Assay, a bias-controlled multiplex PCR. Per the authors' processing: The number of nucleated cells in each sample was estimated from the amplification of reference gene primers within the assay. To quantify the absolute abundance of each unique TCRbeta CDR3 rearrangement, sequence reads were collapsed and filtered. For each sample, productive Simpson clonality was calculated as the square root of Simpson's diversity index over productive rearrangements. The table comes from immuneACCESS by way of TCRdb, which keeps in-frame sequences with V and J called. Part of the clones is missing from these tables; in studies checked, under half for an unresolved V gene and the rest for unknown reasons. V, J and clone size reflect that table, while D and trimming were determined from the DNA. The sample table contains fewer than 110,000 clones; only one count was recorded for 85% of them. 1.5% to 2% of the sample is taken by the ten largest.

The V and J segments used are TRBV3-1 (or the pseudogene TRBV3-2) and TRBJ2-3; the D gene is possibly TRBD2, with 5 bases matching. Sequencing was carried out using peripheral blood. This TCR derives from a woman aged 70-85 years with active or convalescent COVID-19. Read as DNA, the sequence is TGTGCCAGCACCGAGAAAGGGAGAGATACGCAGTATTTT. This yields the protein CASTEKGRDTQYF.